This note documents a single T cell receptor (beta chain) sequence. Its antigen is unidentified. These data come from a study of beta chain features in type 1 diabetes. Germline loops: CDR1 MDHEN, CDR2 SYDVKM. The CDR3 contains 13 residues. Losses at the gene ends were 5 bases for V and 4 bases for J; bases not matched to a gene: 3. CD45RO/CCR7/CD25/CD127/CD95/CD27 sorting isolated CD4+ naive, central memory, regulatory and stem cell-like memory cells. Expressed TCRB transcripts were sequenced because the entire RNA isolate underwent reverse transcription. Libraries were prepared by immunoSEQ multiplex PCR; TCRdb keeps only in-frame clonotypes and omits some of them. This table holds 300,000 to 450,000 clones, 9.6% found once. General observations from the study: In type 1 diabetes patients, VDJ junctions had fewer insertions; deletions at these junctions were more frequent. Moderate yet significant TCRB CDR3 shortening was seen in Type 1 diabetes patients in all four CD4+ subsets. High TCR expression in some cells could lead to their over-representation in cDNA sequencing.

The chain is built from TRBV28 and TRBJ2-3, with 7 bases aligning to TRBD1. This sequence originates from a man aged 25-45 years with type 1 diabetes. The sequencing input was central memory CD4+ T cells from blood. The CDR3 loop is CASSLTGADTQYF. CDR3 nucleotide sequence: TGTGCCAGCAGTCTCACAGGGGCAGATACGCAGTATTTT. The full variable domain, rest sourced from reference TRBV28 and TRBJ2-3, is DVKVTQSSRYLVKRTGEKVFLECVQDMDHENMFWYRQDPGLGLRLIYFSYDVKMKEKGDIPEGYSVSREKKERFSLILESASTNQTSMYLCASSLTGADTQYFGPGTRLTVL.